These 11 T cell receptor beta chains were sequenced from one sample in a study of blood T cell repertoires in COVID-19. Measured with immunoSEQ multiplex PCR; TCRdb has only the in-frame clones, and not every one. The sample contains 140,000 to 150,000 clones, roughly 80% of which appear only once. What was sequenced was peripheral blood. These TCRs come from a man aged 70 or older who had recovered from COVID-19.

The chain carries TRBV27 and TRBJ2-5, with TRBD1 identical over 10 bases. The CDR3 is 16 amino acids. CDR1 is MNHEY, CDR2 SMNVEV, per germline (reference sequence). V shed 6 bases and J 1 base; nucleotides not matched to a gene: 8. CDR3: CASRIRGTGVQETQYF. In DNA, the CDR3 is TGTGCCAGCAGAATCCGAGGGACAGGGGTCCAAGAGACCCAGTACTTC.

The rearrangement links TRBV30 to TRBJ2-1, with 9 bases lining up with TRBD2. Germline V CDR1 and CDR2: GTSNPN, SVGIG (reference sequence). The CDR3 length is 13 residues. V trimming: 3 bases; J trimming: 7 bases; junction bases outside the gene matches: 4. This CDR3 reads CAWSGGRANEQFF. Written as DNA, the CDR3 is TGTGCCTGGAGCGGCGGGAGGGCGAATGAGCAGTTCTTC.

The chain recombines TRBV5-1 with TRBJ1-2; D is undetermined. Germline V gene lookup returns CDR1 SGHRS and CDR2 YFSETQ. Trimming shortened V by 0 bases and J by 2 bases, and 17 bases separated the two germline ends. This CDR3 region has 17 residues. The CDR3, as DNA: TGCGCCAGCAGCTTGGGTCCTTGGGCCCGAAGAAACTATGGCTACACCTTC. Amino acids: CASSLGPWARRNYGYTF.

V is TRBV5-1 and J is TRBJ2-7; 9 nucleotides agree with TRBD2. V lost 4 bases and J lost 0; bases outside the gene matches: 14. Germline CDR1 SGHRS, CDR2 YFSETQ. CDR3 length: 18 amino acids. The CDR3 nucleotides are TGCGCCAGCAGCCCCCGCGCGGGGGGGGGAATAAGCTCCTACGAGCAGTACTTC. Residues: CASSPRAGGGISSYEQYF.

The chain joins TRBV7-6 to TRBJ1-1; 10 nucleotides line up with TRBD1. The CDR3 is 13 residues long. The germline gives CDR1 SGHVS, CDR2 FNYEAQ. V lost 8 bases, J lost 5 bases, and 5 bases stayed unmatched. DNA for the CDR3: TGTGCCAGCGGACAGGGGGGGGCAACTGAAGCTTTCTTT. Protein: CASGQGGATEAFF.

The chain has TRBV18 and TRBJ2-1; 7 bases are shared with TRBD2. Trimming at V came to 3 bases and at J to 7 bases, leaving 6 bases not matched to a gene. The CDR3 spans 14 residues. Germline lookup yields CDR1 KGHSH and CDR2 LQKENI. In DNA form, the CDR3 reads TGTGCCAGCTCACCCCTACTAGCGAGGAATGAGCAGTTCTTC. Amino acids: CASSPLLARNEQFF.

The CDR3 is CAWSDVANYGYTF. The CDR3 DNA reads as TGTGCCTGGAGTGACGTAGCTAACTATGGCTACACCTTC. The chain links TRBV30 to TRBJ1-2, with D unclear. CDR1 is GTSNPN and CDR2 is SVGIG in the germline V gene (reference sequence). Trimming took off 1 base at V and 0 bases at J, with 6 bases between the two ends. The CDR3 is 13 amino acids.

CDR3: CASSLIENNEQFF. CDR3 DNA: TGTGCCAGCAGCTTAATAGAGAACAATGAGCAGTTCTTC. The chain recombines TRBV7-8 with TRBJ2-1, with D hard to call. Germline V gives CDR1 SGHVS, CDR2 FQNEAQ. The CDR3 runs to 13 residues. The V gene lost 2 bases and the J gene lost 5 bases, with 7 bases spanning the gap.

The genes are TRBV9 and TRBJ2-1; 9 bases are shared with TRBD2. This CDR3 is built from 15 residues. CDR1 is SGDLS and CDR2 is YYNGEE in the germline V gene. With 0 bases clipped from V and 5 bases from J, the junction kept 3 bases outside the gene matches. CDR3 DNA sequence: TGTGCCAGCAGCGTAGGACTAGCGGAGCACAATGAGCAGTTCTTC. Translated, it gives CASSVGLAEHNEQFF.

This clone was counted a few times. The gene calls are TRBV7-3 and TRBJ2-2, with 10 bases identical to TRBD2. V dropped 5 bases and J dropped 1; count of bases not matched to a gene: 7. CDR1 is SGHTA and CDR2 is FQGTGA in the germline V gene. This CDR3 is built from 17 residues. Here the CDR3 DNA reads TGTGCCAGCAGCCGGACTAGCGGAGCTAAGAACACCGGGGAGCTGTTTTTT. Translating gives CASSRTSGAKNTGELFF.

The V and J genes are TRBV6-6 and TRBJ2-7; D might be TRBD1 (5 bases). V was trimmed by 5 bases and J by 3 bases, leaving 14 bases between them. CDR3 size: 14 residues. Germline V lookup: CDR1 MNHNY, CDR2 SVGAGI (reference sequence). CDR3 DNA: TGTGCCAGCAGTCCACAGGCGAACTTCTACGAGCAGTACTTC. Its translation: CASSPQANFYEQYF.